This T cell receptor (beta chain) was obtained from a study of regulatory T cells in long-lasting Graves disease. Study findings and constraints: Between persistent patients, fewer than 3,500 public clonotypes were shared, exceeding the roughly 940 shared between new patients.

This CDR3 spans 15 amino acids. CDR1 SGHTA and CDR2 FQGNSA come from the germline V gene. The V segment lost 3 bases and the J segment 7 bases; nucleotides outside the gene matches: 8. iRepertoire HTBI primers and Arm-PCR of CDR3 regions built TCR beta libraries. TCRdb redid the calling of the multiplex PCR reads with MiXCR, one entry per CDR3 protein. The sample yields a few hundred thousand distinct CDR3 sequences, 22% seen once. A word on this clonotype: The antigen is unknown.

Time point given: persistent/refractory GD, antithyroid drugs over 5 years with positive TRAb. PBMC RNA served as the TCR library source. The rearrangement uses TRBV7-2 and TRBJ2-7; 11 bases fit TRBD1. The sample in question was peripheral blood mononuclear cells (PBMCs), obtained when the disease was refractory, from a patient treated with antithyroid drugs. The sequence was obtained from a female donor with Graves disease. The CDR3 sequence: CASSFDGQGAQEQYF. The CDR3 DNA reads as TGTGCCAGCAGCTTTGACGGACAGGGGGCGCAGGAGCAGTACTTC.